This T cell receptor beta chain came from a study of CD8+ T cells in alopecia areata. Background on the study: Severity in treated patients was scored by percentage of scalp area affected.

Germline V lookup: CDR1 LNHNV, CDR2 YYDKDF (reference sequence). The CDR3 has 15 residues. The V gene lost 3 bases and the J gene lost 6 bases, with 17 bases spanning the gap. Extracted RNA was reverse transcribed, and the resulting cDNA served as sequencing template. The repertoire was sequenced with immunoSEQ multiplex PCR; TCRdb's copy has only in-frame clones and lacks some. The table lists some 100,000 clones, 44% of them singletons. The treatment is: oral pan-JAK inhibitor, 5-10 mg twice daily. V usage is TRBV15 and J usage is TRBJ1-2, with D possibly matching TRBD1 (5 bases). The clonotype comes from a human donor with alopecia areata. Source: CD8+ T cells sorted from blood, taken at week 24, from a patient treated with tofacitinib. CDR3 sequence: CATSSARGGGDGYTF. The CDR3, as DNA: TGTGCCACCAGCAGCGCCCGGGGGGGAGGGGATGGCTACACCTTC.